The next 17 T cell receptor beta chains were all read from a single sample in a study of blood T cells in healthy people across ages. Through a sample-barcoded 5' primer and a J-beta primer mix, a second PCR was run for 7 to 11 cycles. TCRdb itself ran the 5' RACE reads through MiXCR, one entry per CDR3 protein. This table holds about 760,000 distinct CDR3 sequences, around a quarter found once. This same sample was also taken into another study, of T cells of mothers and their children.

Sequencing was done on a sample of blood. Every receptor here comes from a boy younger than 18 in good health.

The chain employs TRBV6-1 and TRBJ1-6, with 9 nucleotides matching TRBD1. V lost 3 bases to trimming and J lost 10 bases; unmatched junction nucleotides: 4. CDR1 and CDR2 from the germline V gene are MNHNS and SASEGT. CDR3 size: 14 residues. CDR3 nucleotides: TGTGCCAGCAGTGACCGGGACAGGGAATCACCCCTCCACTTT. This gives the protein CASSDRDRESPLHF.

Of note for this clonotype: Sequence at one end of the junction differs from germline and may be a read error. The chain couples TRBV6-6 to TRBJ2-1; TRBD1 agrees at 10 bases. There are 14 residues in the CDR3. Germline CDR1 reads MNHNY; CDR2 reads SVGAGI (reference sequence). CDR3 sequence: CASSYPGQGNEQFF. The CDR3 region has the DNA TGCGCCAGCAGTTACCCGGGACAGGGGAATGAGCAGTTCTTC.

This clonotype has just one count. The chain carries TRBV7-3 and TRBJ2-3; unclear D gene. The V gene's germline CDR1 is SGHTA and CDR2 FQGTGA. The V gene lost 5 bases and the J gene lost 10 bases, with 16 bases spanning the gap. There are 13 residues in the CDR3. CDR3 residues: CASSPSPNAAQYF. As DNA, the CDR3 is TGTGCCAGCAGCCCCTCCCCAAACGCCGCGCAGTATTTT.

For the CDR3, the DNA is TGCGCCAGCAGACTCCACCGGGCTCAGTGCTCCTACAATGAGCAGTTCTTC. Encoded protein: CASRLHRAQCSYNEQFF. The V gene is TRBV23-1, the J gene TRBJ2-1, with no clear D. TRBV23-1 is an ORF; its function is uncertain. This CDR3 is 17 amino acids long. V shed 6 bases and J shed 0 bases, with 18 bases lying between them.

This clonotype has a handful of counts. The chain is built from TRBV29-1 and TRBJ1-4; D gene ambiguous. Germline V gene sequence: CDR1 SQVTM, CDR2 ANQGSEA. The CDR3 is 12 amino acids. V was clipped by 4 bases and J by 6 bases, with 9 bases between them. The CDR3 sequence is CSVGVSDEKLFF. The CDR3 coding sequence is TGCAGCGTTGGTGTCAGTGATGAAAAACTGTTTTTT.

DNA of the CDR3: TGTGCCAGCAGTGTCTCCTCTGGTTACAATGAGCAGTTCTTC. Its translation is CASSVSSGYNEQFF. The chain links TRBV28 to TRBJ2-1; no definite D call. The ends were cut back, 5 bases at V and 4 bases at J, with 12 bases in the middle. CDR1 MDHEN and CDR2 SYDVKM come from the germline V gene. The CDR3 is made up of 14 amino acids.

This chain uses TRBV7-2 with TRBJ1-2; no clear D. V was pared by 2 bases and J by 4 bases, with 11 bases between. The CDR3 spans 14 residues. Germline loops: CDR1 SGHTA, CDR2 FQGNSA. CDR3 in amino acids: CASSLRVATYGYTF. The CDR3 coding sequence is TGTGCCAGCAGCTTACGCGTGGCTACCTATGGCTACACCTTC.

This chain uses TRBV15 with TRBJ2-1, with unresolved D. Germline lookup yields CDR1 LNHNV and CDR2 YYDKDF (reference sequence). The ends were cut back, 8 bases at V and 7 bases at J, with 6 bases in the middle. There are 10 residues in the CDR3. The CDR3 sequence: CATSGNEQFF. CDR3 in DNA: TGTGCCACCTCAGGAAATGAGCAGTTCTTC.

The chain links TRBV19 to TRBJ2-1; possibly TRBD1 for D (6 bases). The V gene's germline CDR1 is LNHDA and CDR2 SQIVND (reference sequence). The CDR3 has 15 amino acids. The ends were cut back, 0 bases at V and 5 bases at J, with 11 bases in the middle. The CDR3: CASSIDGTWDNEQFF. Here the CDR3 DNA reads TGTGCCAGTAGTATAGACGGGACATGGGACAATGAGCAGTTCTTC.

V is TRBV10-3 and J is TRBJ2-5, with a weak D call TRBD2 (6 bases). The J call may be wrong; the DNA end is better matched by TRBJ2-7. Germline CDR1 reads ENHRY; CDR2 reads SYGVKD. This CDR3 is built from 14 residues. The CDR3 sequence: CAISEGLSSYEQYF. The CDR3, as DNA: TGTGCCATCAGTGAGGGACTAAGCTCCTACGAGCAGTACTTC.

This clonotype showed up just once. V and J are TRBV20-1 and TRBJ2-5; 8 bases are shared with TRBD2. The end of the DNA fits TRBJ2-7 better, so the J call may be wrong. Germline CDR1 is DFQATT and CDR2 is SNEGSKA (reference sequence). This CDR3 comprises 14 residues. The chain's CDR3 is CSAIGPAGDYEQYF. The DNA of the CDR3 is TGCAGTGCTATAGGGCCAGCGGGGGACTACGAGCAGTACTTC.

Comments on this clonotype: The junction and the germline gene differ at one end; a read error may be behind it. The rearrangement links TRBV4-1 to TRBJ1-1, with no clear D. The CDR3 covers 13 residues. The V gene's germline CDR1 is MGHRA and CDR2 YSYEKL. The DNA of the CDR3 is TGCGCCAGCAGCCAAGGCTTGCGCACTGTAGCTTTCTTT. Protein sequence: CASSQGLRTVAFF.

For this clonotype: Compared with germline, one end of the junction differs, possibly owing to a read error. This chain uses TRBV14 with TRBJ2-5; a weak D match, TRBD1 (6 bases). Germline lookup yields CDR1 SGHDN and CDR2 FVKESK. The CDR3 runs to 15 residues. The CDR3 is CAGSPDRGAQETQYF. CDR3 nucleotides: TGTGCCGGCAGCCCGGACAGAGGGGCGCAAGAGACCCAGTACTTC. Full variable domain (remainder filled in from reference TRBV14 and TRBJ2-5): EAGVTQFPSHSVIEKGQTVTLRCDPISGHDNLYWYRRVMGKEIKFLLHFVKESKQDESGMPNNRFLAERTGGTYSTLKVQPAELEDSGVYFCAGSPDRGAQETQYFGPGTRLLVL.

This clonotype came up a few times. This chain links TRBV27 with TRBJ2-5, with D possibly being TRBD1 (5 bases). V was clipped by 10 bases and J by 4 bases, with 10 bases between them. This CDR3 is 11 amino acids long. In germline, CDR1 is MNHEY, CDR2 SMNVEV (reference sequence). The chain's CDR3 is CATTRGETQYF. CDR3 bases: TGTGCCACCACAAGGGGAGAGACCCAGTACTTC.

This chain connects TRBV7-2 to TRBJ2-3; D not certain. V lost 2 bases and J lost 6, with 9 bases in between. There are 13 residues in the CDR3. Germline V gives CDR1 SGHTA, CDR2 FQGNSA. The CDR3 DNA reads as TGTGCCAGCAGCTTAAGAACCGCGGATACGCAGTATTTT. Translation: CASSLRTADTQYF.

The chain links TRBV6-5 to TRBJ1-1; 7 nucleotides line up with TRBD1. The germline V gene encodes CDR1 MNHEY and CDR2 SVGAGI. This CDR3 has 13 residues. V was pared by 6 bases and J by 5 bases, with 6 bases of the junction left unmatched. CDR3 region: CASRQGRWTEAFF. The CDR3 DNA reads as TGTGCCAGCAGACAGGGGCGGTGGACTGAAGCTTTCTTT.

The chain carries TRBV9 and TRBJ2-3; D may be TRBD1 or TRBD2 (6 bases each). The germline V and J ends were trimmed by 4 bases and 8 bases, with 14 bases remaining between them. The CDR3 has 13 residues. Germline lookup yields CDR1 SGDLS and CDR2 YYNGEE. CDR3 sequence reads: CASSTGGGGTQYF. In nucleotides, the CDR3 is TGTGCCAGCAGCACCGGCGGAGGGGGTACGCAGTATTTT. Drawing the rest from reference TRBV9 and TRBJ2-3, the complete variable domain is DSGVTQTPKHLITATGQRVTLRCSPRSGDLSVYWYQQSLDQGLQFLIQYYNGEERAKGNILERFSAQQFPDLHSELNLSSLELGDSALYFCASSTGGGGTQYFGPGTRLTVL.